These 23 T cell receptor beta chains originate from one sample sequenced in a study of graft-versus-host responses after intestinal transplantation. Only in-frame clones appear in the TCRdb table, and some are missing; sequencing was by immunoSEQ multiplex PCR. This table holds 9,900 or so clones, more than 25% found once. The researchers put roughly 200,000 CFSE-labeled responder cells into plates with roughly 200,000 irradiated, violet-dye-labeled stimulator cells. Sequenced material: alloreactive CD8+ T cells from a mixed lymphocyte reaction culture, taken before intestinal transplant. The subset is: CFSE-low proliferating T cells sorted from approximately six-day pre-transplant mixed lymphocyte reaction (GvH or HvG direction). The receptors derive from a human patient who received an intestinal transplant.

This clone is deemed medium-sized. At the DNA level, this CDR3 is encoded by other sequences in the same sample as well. The CDR3 DNA is TGTGCCAGCAGTGGGCAGGGGCGGGCTGAAGCTTTCTTT. Translating gives CASSGQGRAEAFF. The V gene is TRBV2, the J gene TRBJ1-1; tentatively, D is TRBD1 (6 bases). Deletions cut 4 bases from V and 6 bases from J, with 12 bases between. Germline-derived CDR1 and CDR2 are SNHLY and FYNNEI. CDR3 length: 13 residues.

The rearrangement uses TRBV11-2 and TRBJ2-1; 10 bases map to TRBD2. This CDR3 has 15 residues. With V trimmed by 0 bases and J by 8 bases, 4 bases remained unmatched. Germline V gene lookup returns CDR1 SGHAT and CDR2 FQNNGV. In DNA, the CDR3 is TGTGCCAGCAGCTTAGAGGCTAGCGGGGGTGATGAGCAGTTCTTC. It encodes CASSLEASGGDEQFF.

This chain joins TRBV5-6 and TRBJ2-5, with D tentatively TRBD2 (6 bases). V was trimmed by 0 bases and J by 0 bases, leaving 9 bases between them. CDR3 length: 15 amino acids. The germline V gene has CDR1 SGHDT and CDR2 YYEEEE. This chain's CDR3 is CASSLGGEYQETQYF. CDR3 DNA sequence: TGTGCCAGCAGCTTGGGGGGGGAGTACCAAGAGACCCAGTACTTC.

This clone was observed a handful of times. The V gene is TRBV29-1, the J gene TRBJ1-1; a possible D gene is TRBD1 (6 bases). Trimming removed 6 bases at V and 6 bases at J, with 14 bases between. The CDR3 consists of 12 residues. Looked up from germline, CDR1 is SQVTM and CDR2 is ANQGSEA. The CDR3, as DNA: TGCAGCGTGGAAACAGGGTACGCTGAAGCTTTCTTT. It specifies CSVETGYAEAFF.

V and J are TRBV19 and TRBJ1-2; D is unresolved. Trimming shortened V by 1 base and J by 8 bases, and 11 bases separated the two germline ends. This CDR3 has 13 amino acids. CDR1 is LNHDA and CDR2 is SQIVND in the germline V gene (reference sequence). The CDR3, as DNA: TGTGCCAGTAGTATAGGTTCGGTTAGAGGCTACACCTTC. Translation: CASSIGSVRGYTF.

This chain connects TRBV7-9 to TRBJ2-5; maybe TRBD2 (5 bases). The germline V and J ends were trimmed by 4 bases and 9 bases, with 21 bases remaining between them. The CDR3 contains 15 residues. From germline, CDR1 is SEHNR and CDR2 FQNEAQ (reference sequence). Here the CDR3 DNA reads TGTGCCAGCAGCTATCCTGTCGGCCCTTGGGAGCCCCAGTACTTC. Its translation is CASSYPVGPWEPQYF.

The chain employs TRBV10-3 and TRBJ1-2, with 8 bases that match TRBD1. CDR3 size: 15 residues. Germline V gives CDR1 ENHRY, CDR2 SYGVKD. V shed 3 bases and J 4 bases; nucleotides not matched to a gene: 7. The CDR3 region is CAISDDRGGFYGYTF. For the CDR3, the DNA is TGTGCCATCAGTGACGACAGGGGCGGATTCTATGGCTACACCTTC.

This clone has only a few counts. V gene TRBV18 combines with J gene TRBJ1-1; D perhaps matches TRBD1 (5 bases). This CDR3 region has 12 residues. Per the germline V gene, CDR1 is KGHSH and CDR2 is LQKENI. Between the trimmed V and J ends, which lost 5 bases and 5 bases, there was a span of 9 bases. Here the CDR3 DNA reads TGTGCCAGCTCAAAAGGGGCGACTGAAGCTTTCTTT. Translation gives CASSKGATEAFF.

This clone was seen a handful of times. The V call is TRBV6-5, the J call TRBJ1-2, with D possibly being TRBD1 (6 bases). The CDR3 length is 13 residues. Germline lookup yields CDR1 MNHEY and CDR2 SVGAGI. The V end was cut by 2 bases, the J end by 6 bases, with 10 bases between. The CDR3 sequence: CASSYGGWDGYTF. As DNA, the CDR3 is TGTGCCAGCAGTTACGGGGGCTGGGATGGCTACACCTTC.

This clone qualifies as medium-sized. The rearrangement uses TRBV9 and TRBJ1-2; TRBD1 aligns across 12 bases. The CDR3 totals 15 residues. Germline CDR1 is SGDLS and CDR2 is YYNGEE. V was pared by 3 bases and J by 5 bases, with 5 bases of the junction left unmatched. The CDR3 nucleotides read TGTGCCAGCAGCGAACAGGGACAGGGGGCTTATGGCTACACCTTC. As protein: CASSEQGQGAYGYTF.

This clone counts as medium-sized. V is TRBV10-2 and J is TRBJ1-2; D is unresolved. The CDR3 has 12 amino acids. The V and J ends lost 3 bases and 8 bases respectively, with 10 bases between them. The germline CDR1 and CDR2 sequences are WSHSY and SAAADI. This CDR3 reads CASSEETGGYTF. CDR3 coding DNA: TGCGCCAGCAGTGAAGAGACGGGAGGCTACACCTTC.

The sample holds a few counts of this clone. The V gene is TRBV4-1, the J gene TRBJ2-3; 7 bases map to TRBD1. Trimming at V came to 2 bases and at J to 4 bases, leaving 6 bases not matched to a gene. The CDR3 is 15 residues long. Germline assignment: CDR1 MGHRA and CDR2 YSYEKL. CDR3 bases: TGCGCCAGCAGCCAAATAGCCCAGGGGGCAGATACGCAGTATTTT. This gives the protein CASSQIAQGADTQYF.

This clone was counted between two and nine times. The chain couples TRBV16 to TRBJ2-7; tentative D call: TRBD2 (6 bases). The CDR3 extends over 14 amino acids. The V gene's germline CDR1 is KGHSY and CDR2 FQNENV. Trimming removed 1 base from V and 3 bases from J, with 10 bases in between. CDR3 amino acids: CASSQFGGYYEQYF. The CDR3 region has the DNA TGTGCCAGCAGCCAATTCGGGGGATACTACGAGCAGTACTTC.

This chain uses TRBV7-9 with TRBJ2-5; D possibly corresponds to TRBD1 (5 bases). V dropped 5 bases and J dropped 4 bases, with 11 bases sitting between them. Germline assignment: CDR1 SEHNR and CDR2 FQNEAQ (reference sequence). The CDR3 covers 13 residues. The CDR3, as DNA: TGTGCCAGCAGCGCCAGGACATTAGAGACCCAGTACTTC. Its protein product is CASSARTLETQYF.

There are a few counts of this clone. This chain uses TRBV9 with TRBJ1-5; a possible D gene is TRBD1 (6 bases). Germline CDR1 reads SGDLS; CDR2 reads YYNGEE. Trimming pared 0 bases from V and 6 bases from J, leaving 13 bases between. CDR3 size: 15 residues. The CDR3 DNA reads TGTGCCAGCAGCGTAGGGTGGGGGCGCGGTCAGCCCCAGCATTTT. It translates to CASSVGWGRGQPQHF. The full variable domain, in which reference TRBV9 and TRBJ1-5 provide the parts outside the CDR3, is DSGVTQTPKHLITATGQRVTLRCSPRSGDLSVYWYQQSLDQGLQFLIQYYNGEERAKGNILERFSAQQFPDLHSELNLSSLELGDSALYFCASSVGWGRGQPQHFGDGTRLSIL.

In DNA, the CDR3 is TGTGCCAGCAGCTACATGACAGGGCCCTACGAGCAGTACTTC. Translation gives CASSYMTGPYEQYF. The rearrangement links TRBV5-6 to TRBJ2-7; 7 bases match TRBD1. CDR1 SGHDT and CDR2 YYEEEE come from the germline V gene. The CDR3 totals 14 residues. Trimming cost V 3 bases and J 2 bases; bases outside gene matches: 5.

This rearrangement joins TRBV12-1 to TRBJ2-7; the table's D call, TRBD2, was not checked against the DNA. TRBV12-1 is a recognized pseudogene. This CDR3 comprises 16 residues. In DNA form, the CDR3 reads TGTGCCAGCAGCTTTGGGATTCGGGGGGTTGTGTGGGAGCAGTACTTC. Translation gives CASSFGIRGVVWEQYF.

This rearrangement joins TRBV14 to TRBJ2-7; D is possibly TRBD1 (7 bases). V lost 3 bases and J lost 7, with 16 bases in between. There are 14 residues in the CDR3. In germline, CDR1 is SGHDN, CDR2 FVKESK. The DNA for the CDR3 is TGTGCCAGCAGCCAGTTCAGGGGGACTGGGGAGCAGTACTTC. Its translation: CASSQFRGTGEQYF.

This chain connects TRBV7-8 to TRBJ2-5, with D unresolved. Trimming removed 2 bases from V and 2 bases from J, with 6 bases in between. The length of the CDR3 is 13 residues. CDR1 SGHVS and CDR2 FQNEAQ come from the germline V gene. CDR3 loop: CASSLPSQETQYF. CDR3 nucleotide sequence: TGTGCCAGCAGCTTACCCAGTCAAGAGACCCAGTACTTC.

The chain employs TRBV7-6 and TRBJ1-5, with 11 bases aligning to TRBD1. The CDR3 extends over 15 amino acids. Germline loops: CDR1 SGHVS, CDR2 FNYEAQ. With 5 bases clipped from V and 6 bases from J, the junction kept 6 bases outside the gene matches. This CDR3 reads CASSTGTGGVQPQHF. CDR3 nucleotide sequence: TGTGCCAGCAGCACGGGGACAGGGGGGGTTCAGCCCCAGCATTTT.

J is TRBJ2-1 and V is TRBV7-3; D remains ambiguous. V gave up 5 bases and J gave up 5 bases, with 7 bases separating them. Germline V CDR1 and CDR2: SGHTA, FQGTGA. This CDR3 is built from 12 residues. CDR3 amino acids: CASSLLDNEQFF. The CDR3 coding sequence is TGTGCCAGCAGCCTACTCGACAATGAGCAGTTCTTC.

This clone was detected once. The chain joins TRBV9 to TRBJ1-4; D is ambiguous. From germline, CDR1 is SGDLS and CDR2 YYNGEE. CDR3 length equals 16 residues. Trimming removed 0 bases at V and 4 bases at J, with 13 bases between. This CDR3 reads CASSVVGSGDNEKLFF. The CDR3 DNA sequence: TGTGCCAGCAGCGTAGTCGGGAGTGGCGATAATGAAAAACTGTTTTTT.

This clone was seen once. The DNA for the CDR3 is TGTGCCAGCAGCTTAACCGCGGGCACCTACAATGAGCAGTTCTTC. Translating it yields CASSLTAGTYNEQFF. The rearrangement links TRBV7-8 to TRBJ2-1; D might be TRBD2 (5 bases). The ends were cut back, 2 bases at V and 2 bases at J, with 10 bases in the middle. This CDR3 comprises 15 residues. CDR1 SGHVS and CDR2 FQNEAQ come from the germline V gene. Full variable domain (rest looked up from reference TRBV7-8 and TRBJ2-1): GAGVSQSPRYKVAKRGQDVALRCDPISGHVSLFWYQQALGQGPEFLTYFQNEAQLDKSGLPSDRFFAERPEGSVSTLKIQRTQQEDSAVYLCASSLTAGTYNEQFFGPGTRLTVL.